The clone carrying this T cell receptor (beta chain) has a handful of counts. This specimen belongs to a study of T cells in Graves' hyperthyroidism and ophthalmopathy. Study background: Peripheral blood specimens were obtained at initial diagnosis, prior to any treatment.

CDR3 length: 15 residues. V gave up 1 base and J gave up 3 bases; unmatched junction bases: 6. Germline CDR1 MGHRA, CDR2 YSYEKL. Patients were excluded for uncontrolled infection, other autoimmune disease, pregnancy or lactation. Using more than 7.5 ml of fresh peripheral blood, PBMCs were prepared. Authors of the study amplified TCR beta CDR3 regions from RNA transcripts. The study used the HTBI primer set for a first-round RT-PCR of the TCR CDR3. TCRdb reprocessed the multiplex PCR reads via MiXCR and lists one record per CDR3 protein. The sample includes about 840,000 distinct CDR3 sequences, around 39% of them seen just once.

The source of this sequence is a man between 18 and 35 years old with Graves' hyperthyroidism. The chain employs TRBV4-1 and TRBJ2-7; TRBD2 aligns across 7 bases. The sample comprised blood. CDR3 amino acids: CASSQGSGLVYEQYF. In DNA form, the CDR3 reads TGCGCCAGCAGCCAAGGGTCAGGACTAGTCTACGAGCAGTACTTC.